This is a list of T cell receptor beta chains from one sample in a study of cytomegalovirus exposure and HLA in healthy donors. TCRdb's copy holds only in-frame clones and misses some; the assay was immunoSEQ multiplex PCR. The sample contains 250,000 to 350,000 clones, over 70% of which appear only once. Sequenced input: PBMCs. Source of these receptors: a girl aged 2-10 years in good health and CMV-seronegative. CDR3s leave out the opening cysteine and the closing phenylalanine or tryptophan.

v_call cdr3_length cdr3_aa
TRBV4-2 21 ASSQKTGDSTTGTSGRTDTQY
TRBV25-1 12 ARTTGTVGYGYT
TRBV7-9 12 ASSLAGMNTEAF
TRBV12-5 13 ASGLIVTPSYEQY
TRBV27 12 ASGLAVAGDEQY
TRBV19 12 ASTTNRGPQPQH
TRBV9 11 ASWGQGNYGYT
TRBV4-1 15 ASSQDRSSIRTDTQY
TRBV4-1 14 ASSQIGTAAGNTIY
TRBV28 11 ASSLRVPGTQY
TRBV9 14 ASSITGGGIYNEQF
TRBV9 14 ASSEGARVSGNTIY
TRBV18 13 ASSQRELANTEAF
TRBV6-1 12 ASSEPQGLSEAF
TRBV9 13 ASSVGLAVTYEQY
TRBV27 13 ASSPQGLRVLGYT
TRBV18 13 ASSPSGQGIGEQY
TRBV6-5 11 ASRTGDTDTQY
TRBV10-1 12 ASSEGVAAYEQY
TRBV5-1 12 ASSWRQGPGELF
TRBV11-2 13 ASSAEGTVGEKLF
TRBV10-1 13 ASSDPGQGENIQY
TRBV6-6 12 ASSSGQLNQPQH
TRBV7-2 13 ASSLTISDYNEQF
TRBV28 10 ASSLLQGGYT
TRBV15 14 ATSRGTTGRRTEAF
TRBV2 10 ASSRDTTEAF
TRBV4-2 14 ASSQERTNSYNEQF
TRBV28 14 ASSYDTPNPDQPQH
TRBV7-3 13 ASSLGGSGANVLT
TRBV10-1 14 ASSGLAKSSYNEQF
TRBV9 14 ASSTPGTRDTGELF